This T cell receptor beta chain was sequenced in a study of CD8+ T cells in alopecia areata. This CDR3 is 11 amino acids long. V was shortened by 2 bases and J by 6 bases, with 2 bases between the two germline ends. Germline-derived CDR1 and CDR2 are MNHEY and SMNVEV (reference sequence). In this sample, this clone turned up a few times. Other DNA sequences within the sample encode an identical CDR3. Sequencing used cDNA as its template, made by extracting RNA and reverse transcribing it. Produced via immunoSEQ multiplex PCR; TCRdb's table is partial and in-frame only. Found here are 120,000 to 150,000 clones, about two thirds of them singletons; the top ten hold 30% to 45%.

This chain links TRBV27 with TRBJ2-1; D gene unclear. The receptor's source is a human donor in good health. Sequenced input: CD8+ T cells sorted from blood. The CDR3 loop is CASSLGNEQFF. The CDR3 DNA reads TGTGCCAGCAGTTTAGGCAATGAGCAGTTCTTC.